This entry lists 3 T cell receptor beta chains sequenced from one sample in a study of T-cell memory formation after mild COVID-19. TCRdb processed the 5' RACE reads anew with MiXCR; each CDR3 protein has one entry. Of about 300,000 distinct CDR3 sequences listed, approximately 19% were seen once; the top ten hold over 20%. Sequencing was performed on PBMCs or a T cell subset sorted from them (not recorded which). These receptors were obtained from a man younger than 35 who had mild COVID-19 (a few samples of this study predate the infection). Cell type and time point are not known.

The rearrangement uses TRBV5-1 and TRBJ2-3; D possibly matches TRBD1 or TRBD2 (5 bases each). CDR1 SGHRS and CDR2 YFSETQ come from the germline V gene. The ends were cut back, 3 bases at V and 4 bases at J, with 12 bases in the middle. The CDR3 length is 14 residues. Here the CDR3 reads CASSWWGSPDTQYF. CDR3 in DNA: TGCGCCAGCAGCTGGTGGGGGTCGCCAGATACGCAGTATTTT.

This clonotype was counted once. The chain employs TRBV30 and TRBJ2-5, with D perhaps given as TRBD1 or TRBD2 (6 bases each). From germline, CDR1 is GTSNPN and CDR2 SVGIG (reference sequence). The V end was cut by 3 bases, the J end by 5 bases, with 19 bases between. The CDR3 runs 15 residues. The CDR3 DNA sequence: TGTGCCTGGAGCGGATTAGGGGGGCGCGAGGAGACCCAGTACTTC. Protein product: CAWSGLGGREETQYF.

The chain combines TRBV2 with TRBJ1-4; D is unresolved. The V and J ends lost 8 bases and 5 bases respectively, with 6 bases between them. Germline V lookup: CDR1 SNHLY, CDR2 FYNNEI. The CDR3 runs 11 residues. The CDR3 bases are TGTGCCAGCGAATCCAATGAAAAACTGTTTTTT. Protein: CASESNEKLFF.